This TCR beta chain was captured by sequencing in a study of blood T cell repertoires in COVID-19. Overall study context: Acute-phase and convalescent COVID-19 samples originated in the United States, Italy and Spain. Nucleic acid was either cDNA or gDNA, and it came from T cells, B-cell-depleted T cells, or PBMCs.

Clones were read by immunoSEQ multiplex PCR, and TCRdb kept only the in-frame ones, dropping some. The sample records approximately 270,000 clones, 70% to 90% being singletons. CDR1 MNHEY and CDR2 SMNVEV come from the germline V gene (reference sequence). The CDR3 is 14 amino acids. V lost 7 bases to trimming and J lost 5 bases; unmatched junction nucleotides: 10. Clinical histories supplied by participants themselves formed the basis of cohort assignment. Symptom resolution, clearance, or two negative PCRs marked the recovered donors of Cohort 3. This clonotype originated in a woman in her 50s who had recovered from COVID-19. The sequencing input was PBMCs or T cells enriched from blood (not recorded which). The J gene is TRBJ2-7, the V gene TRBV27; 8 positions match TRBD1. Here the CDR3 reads CASTYLQGVHEQYF. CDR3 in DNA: TGTGCCAGCACTTACTTACAGGGGGTACACGAGCAGTACTTC.